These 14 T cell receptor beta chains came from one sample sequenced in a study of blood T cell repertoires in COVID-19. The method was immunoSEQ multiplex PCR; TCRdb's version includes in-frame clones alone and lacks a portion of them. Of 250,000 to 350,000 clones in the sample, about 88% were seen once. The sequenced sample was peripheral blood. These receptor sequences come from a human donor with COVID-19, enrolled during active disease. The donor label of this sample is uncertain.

In nucleotides, the CDR3 is TGTGCCAGCAGCGGAGGACTAGCGGGAGGGCCCGGGGAGACCCAGTACTTC. It encodes CASSGGLAGGPGETQYF. The chain has TRBV9 and TRBJ2-5; TRBD2 agrees at 15 bases. CDR3 length equals 17 residues. V was clipped by 3 bases and J by 5 bases; unmatched bases: 8. The germline V gene encodes CDR1 SGDLS and CDR2 YYNGEE.

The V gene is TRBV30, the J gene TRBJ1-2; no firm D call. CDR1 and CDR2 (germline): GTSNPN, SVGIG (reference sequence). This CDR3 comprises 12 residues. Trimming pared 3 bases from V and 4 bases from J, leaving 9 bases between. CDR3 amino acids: CAWRGDGYGYTF. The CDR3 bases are TGTGCCTGGAGGGGCGACGGCTATGGCTACACCTTC. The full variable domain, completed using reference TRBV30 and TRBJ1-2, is SQTIHQWPATLVQPVGSPLSLECTVEGTSNPNLYWYRQAAGRGLQLLFYSVGIGQISSEVPQNLSASRPQDRQFILSSKKLLLSDSGFYLCAWRGDGYGYTFGSGTRLTVV.

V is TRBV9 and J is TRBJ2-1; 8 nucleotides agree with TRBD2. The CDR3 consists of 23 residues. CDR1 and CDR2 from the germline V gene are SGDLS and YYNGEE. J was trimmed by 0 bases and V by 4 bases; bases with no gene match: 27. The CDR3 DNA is TGTGCCAGCAGCACCAGAAGCCCTCTAAGCGGGAGTAACTCTTTTAGCTCCTACAATGAGCAGTTCTTC. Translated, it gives CASSTRSPLSGSNSFSSYNEQFF.

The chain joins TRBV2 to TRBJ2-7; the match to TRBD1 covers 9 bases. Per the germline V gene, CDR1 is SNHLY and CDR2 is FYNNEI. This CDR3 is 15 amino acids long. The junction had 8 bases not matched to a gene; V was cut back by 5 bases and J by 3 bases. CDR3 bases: TGTGCCAGCAGTCAACAGGGGGCTCGAGTCTACGAGCAGTACTTC. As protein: CASSQQGARVYEQYF.

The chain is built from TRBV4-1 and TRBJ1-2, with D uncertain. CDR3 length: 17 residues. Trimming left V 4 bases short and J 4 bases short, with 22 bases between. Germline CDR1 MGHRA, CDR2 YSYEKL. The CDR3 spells CASSPDLIVAGGYGYTF. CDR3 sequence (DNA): TGCGCCAGCAGCCCAGATTTAATAGTGGCAGGAGGCTATGGCTACACCTTC.

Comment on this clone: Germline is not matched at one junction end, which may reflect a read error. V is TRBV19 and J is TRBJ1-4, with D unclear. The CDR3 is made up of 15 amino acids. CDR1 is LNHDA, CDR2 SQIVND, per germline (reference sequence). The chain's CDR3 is CASSRTAAEDEKLFF. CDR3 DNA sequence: TGTGCCAGTAGTCGAACAGCGGCCGAGGATGAGAAACTGTTTTTT.

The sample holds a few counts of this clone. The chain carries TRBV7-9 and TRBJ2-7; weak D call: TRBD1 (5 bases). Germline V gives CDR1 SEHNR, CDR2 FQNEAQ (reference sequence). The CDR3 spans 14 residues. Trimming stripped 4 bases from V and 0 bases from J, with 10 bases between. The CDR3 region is CASSSDSSSYEQYF. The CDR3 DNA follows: TGTGCCAGCAGCTCTGACAGTAGCTCCTACGAGCAGTACTTC.

CDR3 sequence (DNA): TGCGCCAGCAGCTTGGTCGGGGTTACCACTGAAGCTTTCTTT. Protein sequence: CASSLVGVTTEAFF. The chain recombines TRBV5-1 with TRBJ1-1; D uncertain. V dropped 0 bases and J dropped 4 bases, with 10 bases sitting between them. The CDR3 covers 14 residues. Germline V gives CDR1 SGHRS, CDR2 YFSETQ.

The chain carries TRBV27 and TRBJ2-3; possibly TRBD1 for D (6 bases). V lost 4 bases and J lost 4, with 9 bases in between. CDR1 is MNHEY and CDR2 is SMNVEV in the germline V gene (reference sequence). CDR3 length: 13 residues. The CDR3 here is CASSSEGADTQYF. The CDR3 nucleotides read TGTGCCAGCAGTTCTGAGGGGGCAGATACGCAGTATTTT.

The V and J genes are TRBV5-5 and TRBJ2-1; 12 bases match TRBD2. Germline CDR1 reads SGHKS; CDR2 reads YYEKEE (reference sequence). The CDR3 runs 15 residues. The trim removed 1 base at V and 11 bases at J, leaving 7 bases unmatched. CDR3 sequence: CASSLSPSGRDKQFF. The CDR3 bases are TGTGCCAGCAGCTTGTCGCCTAGCGGGAGGGATAAGCAGTTCTTC.

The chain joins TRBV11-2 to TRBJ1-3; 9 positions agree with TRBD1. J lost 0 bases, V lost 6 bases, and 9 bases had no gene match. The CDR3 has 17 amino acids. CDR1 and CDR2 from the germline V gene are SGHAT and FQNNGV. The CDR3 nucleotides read TGTGCCAGCAGAAAACCGGGACAGGGTCGCTCTGGAAACACCATATATTTT. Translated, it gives CASRKPGQGRSGNTIYF.

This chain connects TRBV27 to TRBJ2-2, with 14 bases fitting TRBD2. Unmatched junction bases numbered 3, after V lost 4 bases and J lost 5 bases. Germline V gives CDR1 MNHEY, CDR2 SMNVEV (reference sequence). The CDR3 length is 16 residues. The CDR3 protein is CASSSGLAGVTGELFF. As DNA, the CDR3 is TGTGCCAGCAGTTCGGGACTAGCGGGAGTAACCGGGGAGCTGTTTTTT.

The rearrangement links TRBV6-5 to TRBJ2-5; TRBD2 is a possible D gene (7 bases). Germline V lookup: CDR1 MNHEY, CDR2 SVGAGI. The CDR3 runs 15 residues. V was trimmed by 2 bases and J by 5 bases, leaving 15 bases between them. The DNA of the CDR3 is TGTGCCAGCAGTTACGGAGGGGGGGTCCCCGAGACCCAGTACTTC. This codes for CASSYGGGVPETQYF.

CDR3 bases: TGTGCCATCAGTGATGGACCCGGAGGGTCCTACGAGCAGTACTTC. Amino acids: CAISDGPGGSYEQYF. The chain recombines TRBV10-3 with TRBJ2-7; TRBD2 might be the D (6 bases). The CDR3 is made up of 15 amino acids. The germline CDR1 and CDR2 sequences are ENHRY and SYGVKD. V lost 3 bases and J lost 1, with 13 bases in between.